The 22 T cell receptor beta chains in this list originate from one sample, sequenced in a study of graft-versus-host responses after intestinal transplantation. Repertoires were generated with immunoSEQ multiplex PCR, while TCRdb's copy carries only in-frame clones and drops some. The sample consists of some 15,000 clones, around 94% of them appearing once. The sample in question was PBMCs, obtained 9 days after transplant. These receptors were collected from a human patient who received an intestinal transplant, so some T cells may come from the graft donor.

This clone was observed a handful of times. The chain recombines TRBV27 with TRBJ2-3; D ambiguous. CDR1 is MNHEY and CDR2 is SMNVEV in the germline V gene (reference sequence). V shed 0 bases and J shed 2 bases, with 3 bases lying between them. The CDR3 runs 13 residues. For the CDR3, the DNA is TGTGCCAGCAGTTTATCCTACACAGATACGCAGTATTTT. This gives the protein CASSLSYTDTQYF.

The rearrangement links TRBV9 to TRBJ1-1; D is perhaps TRBD1 (6 bases). V was trimmed by 0 bases and J by 5 bases, leaving 14 bases between them. The CDR3 totals 15 residues. Germline V gene lookup returns CDR1 SGDLS and CDR2 YYNGEE. CDR3 coding DNA: TGTGCCAGCAGCGTAGACTCTGAGGGGGGAACTGAAGCTTTCTTT. It specifies CASSVDSEGGTEAFF.

The chain recombines TRBV5-6 with TRBJ1-4, with D uncertain. This CDR3 has 13 amino acids. Germline loops: CDR1 SGHDT, CDR2 YYEEEE. V was pared by 2 bases and J by 8 bases, with 10 bases between. CDR3 sequence: CASSLRNQEKLFF. CDR3 nucleotides: TGTGCCAGCAGCTTAAGAAACCAGGAAAAACTGTTTTTT.

CDR3 residues: CSVEGERAWDTQYF. Here the CDR3 DNA reads TGCAGCGTTGAGGGGGAGAGGGCCTGGGATACGCAGTATTTT. The chain employs TRBV29-1 and TRBJ2-3; possibly TRBD1 or TRBD2 for D (5 bases each). V lost 3 bases, J lost 6 bases, and 16 bases lay in between. The germline gives CDR1 SQVTM, CDR2 ANQGSEA. The CDR3 loop spans 14 amino acids.

The V call is TRBV9, the J call TRBJ2-7; 11 positions agree with TRBD2. The CDR3 sequence is 14 residues long. Germline-derived CDR1 and CDR2 are SGDLS and YYNGEE. With 0 bases clipped from V and 4 bases from J, the junction kept 0 bases outside the gene matches. This CDR3 reads CASSVASGGYEQYF. DNA of the CDR3: TGTGCCAGCAGCGTAGCTAGCGGGGGGTACGAGCAGTACTTC.

This clone has only one observation. The rearrangement joins TRBV2 to TRBJ1-3, with D possibly TRBD1 on 6 matching bases. Germline CDR1 reads SNHLY; CDR2 reads FYNNEI. V lost 0 bases and J 1 base, leaving 7 bases between the germline ends. The CDR3 length is 15 residues. The CDR3 loop is CASSEAGTSGNTIYF. In DNA form, the CDR3 reads TGTGCCAGCAGTGAAGCGGGGACATCTGGAAACACCATATATTTT. Combining the CDR3 with reference TRBV2 and TRBJ1-3 gives the whole variable domain EPEVTQTPSHQVTQMGQEVILRCVPISNHLYFYWYRQILGQKVEFLVSFYNNEISEKSEIFDDQFSVERPDGSNFTLKIRSTKLEDSAMYFCASSEAGTSGNTIYFGEGSWLTVV.

The V call is TRBV5-1, the J call TRBJ2-7; 9 nucleotides match TRBD1. Germline V gives CDR1 SGHRS, CDR2 YFSETQ. V shed 0 bases, J shed 2 bases, and the junction held 0 bases outside the gene matches. The CDR3 runs to 14 residues. The CDR3 loop reads CASSLGTGAYEQYF. CDR3 coding DNA: TGCGCCAGCAGCTTGGGGACAGGGGCCTACGAGCAGTACTTC.

The chain joins TRBV28 to TRBJ1-2; D possibly corresponds to TRBD1 (5 bases). The CDR3 loop spans 19 amino acids. V lost 2 bases, J lost 3 bases, and 25 bases lay in between. Germline V gene lookup returns CDR1 MDHEN and CDR2 SYDVKM. The CDR3 protein is CASSLPGGAKEGVDYGYTF. CDR3 sequence (DNA): TGTGCCAGCAGTTTACCGGGTGGGGCCAAGGAGGGTGTGGACTATGGCTACACCTTC.

The chain combines TRBV19 with TRBJ1-1; D possibly corresponds to TRBD1 (5 bases). V lost 8 bases to trimming and J lost 7 bases, with 14 bases between them. CDR1 and CDR2 from the germline V gene are LNHDA and SQIVND (reference sequence). The CDR3 spans 12 residues. CDR3 protein: CASFIGRGEAFF. In nucleotides, the CDR3 is TGTGCCAGTTTTATTGGTAGGGGTGAAGCTTTCTTT.

This chain connects TRBV7-9 to TRBJ2-7; tentatively, D is TRBD2 (5 bases). Trimming took off 2 bases at V and 4 bases at J, with 15 bases between the two ends. This CDR3 contains 15 residues. Germline loops: CDR1 SEHNR, CDR2 FQNEAQ (reference sequence). The CDR3 coding sequence is TGTGCCAGCAGCTTAACCTCGCCTAGCTTATACGAGCAGTACTTC. This gives the protein CASSLTSPSLYEQYF. Supplemented by reference TRBV7-9 and TRBJ2-7, the full variable domain reads DTGVSQNPRHKITKRGQNVTFRCDPISEHNRLYWYRQTLGQGPEFLTYFQNEAQLEKSRLLSDRFSAERPKGSFSTLEIQRTEQGDSAMYLCASSLTSPSLYEQYFGPGTRLTVT.

The chain links TRBV4-1 to TRBJ2-1, with TRBD1 as a possible D gene (5 bases). This CDR3 comprises 14 residues. Germline CDR1 MGHRA, CDR2 YSYEKL. The ends were cut back, 0 bases at V and 7 bases at J, with 10 bases in the middle. This chain's CDR3 is CASSQDPTENEQFF. The CDR3 nucleotides are TGCGCCAGCAGCCAAGATCCGACAGAGAATGAGCAGTTCTTC.

The chain links TRBV19 to TRBJ2-1; no reliable D call. From germline, CDR1 is LNHDA and CDR2 SQIVND (reference sequence). V dropped 4 bases and J dropped 5 bases, with 6 bases sitting between them. The length of the CDR3 is 12 residues. CDR3 in amino acids: CASSTGDNEQFF. The CDR3 DNA is TGTGCCAGTAGTACAGGAGACAATGAGCAGTTCTTC.

The J gene is TRBJ2-7, the V gene TRBV14; maybe TRBD2 (6 bases). CDR3 length: 16 amino acids. Trimming stripped 4 bases from V and 4 bases from J, with 20 bases between. Germline loops: CDR1 SGHDN, CDR2 FVKESK. The CDR3 spells CASSPSQGLTEYEQYF. CDR3 nucleotide sequence: TGTGCCAGCAGCCCCTCCCAGGGACTGACGGAATACGAGCAGTACTTC.

This rearrangement joins TRBV5-4 to TRBJ1-2; possibly TRBD1 for D (5 bases). This CDR3 spans 16 amino acids. Germline V CDR1 and CDR2: SGHNT, YYREEE (reference sequence). The CDR3 nucleotides are TGTGCTCTGTCAGGGAAGGTAACCTCGGAAGGCTATGGCTACACCTTC. It translates to CALSGKVTSEGYGYTF.

The V and J genes are TRBV19 and TRBJ2-2, with TRBD1 identical over 8 bases. The CDR3 is made up of 14 amino acids. In germline, CDR1 is LNHDA, CDR2 SQIVND (reference sequence). The V gene end was trimmed by 6 bases and the J gene end by 5 bases; junction bases not matched to a gene: 5. CDR3 bases: TGTGCCAGTAGGCGGACAGGGAGTACCGGGGAGCTGTTTTTT. Translated, it gives CASRRTGSTGELFF.

This chain connects TRBV2 to TRBJ2-4; possibly TRBD1 for D (6 bases). Deletions cut 7 bases from V and 3 bases from J, with 10 bases between. Germline assignment: CDR1 SNHLY and CDR2 FYNNEI. This CDR3 spans 13 amino acids. The CDR3 here is CASTGTLKNIQYF. The CDR3 DNA reads TGTGCCAGCACCGGGACACTCAAAAACATTCAGTACTTC.

The chain employs TRBV27 and TRBJ1-1, with a possible D match to TRBD1 (5 bases). This CDR3 has 13 amino acids. The germline V gene encodes CDR1 MNHEY and CDR2 SMNVEV (reference sequence). Deletions cut 3 bases from V and 4 bases from J, with 9 bases between. The CDR3 bases are TGTGCCAGCAGTTTTACGGGGGGCACTGAAGCTTTCTTT. It codes for CASSFTGGTEAFF.

The chain recombines TRBV27 with TRBJ2-5; TRBD2 is a possible D gene (6 bases). V was pared by 5 bases and J by 3 bases, with 16 bases between. The CDR3 covers 15 residues. Germline V gene sequence: CDR1 MNHEY, CDR2 SMNVEV (reference sequence). CDR3 DNA: TGTGCCAGCAGTCCCCACCCGACTAGGGAAGAGACCCAGTACTTC. Amino acids: CASSPHPTREETQYF.

V and J are TRBV19 and TRBJ1-2, with D uncertain. The CDR3 is made up of 13 amino acids. The V gene lost 6 bases and the J gene lost 4 bases, with 12 bases spanning the gap. CDR1 and CDR2 (germline): LNHDA, SQIVND (reference sequence). CDR3 sequence: CASRKPYPYGYTF. The CDR3 bases are TGTGCCAGTAGGAAGCCTTACCCCTATGGCTACACCTTC.

This clone was observed once. The chain uses TRBV28 and TRBJ2-7; 9 bases are a match to TRBD2. V was pared by 8 bases and J by 2 bases, with 7 bases of the junction left unmatched. This CDR3 has 14 amino acids. From germline, CDR1 is MDHEN and CDR2 SYDVKM. DNA of the CDR3: TGTGCCAGCGTCTTAGCGGGAGAGACCTACGAGCAGTACTTC. Translated: CASVLAGETYEQYF.

This clone was observed a single time. This chain uses TRBV27 with TRBJ2-7; D is uncertain. Germline values: CDR1 MNHEY, CDR2 SMNVEV (reference sequence). V dropped 2 bases and J dropped 2 bases, with 10 bases sitting between them. CDR3 size: 14 residues. CDR3 bases: TGTGCCAGCAGTTTAGGTCCGGGCCCCTACGAGCAGTACTTC. Its translation is CASSLGPGPYEQYF.

The chain uses TRBV30 and TRBJ1-3; D is ambiguous. V was shortened by 4 bases and J by 0 bases, with 10 bases between the two germline ends. This CDR3 has 14 amino acids. Germline V lookup: CDR1 GTSNPN, CDR2 SVGIG (reference sequence). The CDR3 DNA reads as TGTGCCTGGACAGACACGAGCTCTGGAAACACCATATATTTT. As protein: CAWTDTSSGNTIYF.